This T cell receptor beta chain came from a study of cytomegalovirus exposure and HLA in healthy donors (dated by TCRdb to the late 2010s). Regarding the study in general: According to an earlier analysis of several hundred of the donors, roughly 180 million T cells yielded over 100 million unique TCR beta sequences and about 300 Gb of sequence data. An early release covering roughly 580 HLA-typed donors comprised roughly 300 gigabases of sequencing data and approximately 85 million unique TCR sequences. The genetic ancestry cluster associated with self-reported Caucasian donors included over 80% of the 398 genotyped donors. The study was designed to test whether signatures of past pathogen exposure could be identified by cataloging public T cell receptors. The study profiled the T cell repertoires of under 700 subjects by immunosequencing and related them to cytomegalovirus serostatus. Along with the roughly 700-subject first cohort, a separate validation cohort of around 120 different subjects was used. High-throughput TCR immunosequencing, statistical association of individual TCRs with disease status, and machine learning were combined to predict cytomegalovirus infection status. In a later analysis, previously published TCR beta repertoires from several hundred donors were re-analyzed and high-resolution HLA genotyping was added so that TCR occurrence patterns could be studied. Rather than drawing on any new phenotypic data, the later analysis identified candidate immune exposures from TCR beta sequences and the way those sequences occurred across donors. In an earlier analysis of 500 to 650 of the donors, high-throughput TCR beta sequencing was used to judge whether each TCR beta V gene segment behaved as functional or pseudogenic. Alongside the repertoire data, information on donor age, sex, ethnicity and CMV serostatus was compiled. A later genetic analysis took genome-wide SNP genotypes for about three fifths of the roughly 670 donors and used that subset as a discovery cohort. Every discovery cohort repertoire had been produced on one sequencing platform. HLA typing included class I and class II loci at four-digit resolution. The number of donors typed differed by locus, with about 629-640 for A, B, C, DRB1 and DQB1, 522 for DQA1, over 600 for DPA1, and some 450 for DPB1. Because of strong linkage in the cohort, four to six DR-DQ haplotypes were treated as single units for association and clustering. On average, roughly 240,000 unique TCR beta nucleotide sequences were sequenced per donor among a few hundred genotyped donors of the cohort, with roughly 19% of those sequences being non-productive. The paper's findings and limits, for the study overall: The earlier analysis of about 600 of the donors excluded roughly 16 rarely observed V segments, including chromosome 9 orphons, because counts were too low. According to the authors, the approach could potentially be generalized to other disease states and immunological phenotypes. Because HLA typing was unavailable for some donors at each locus, only the typed subset was used in association tests. The presence/absence analyses assumed that sequencing depth was roughly uniform across donors, and that assumption may not be true. According to a later analysis, most CMV-associated TCR beta chains appeared to be HLA-restricted, and the HLA associations seemed to be driven largely by CMV exposure. The study gave a list of over 150 TCR beta chains associated with cytomegalovirus. A later genetic analysis reported fewer N-insertions in productive TCRs among donors in an Asian-associated ancestry cluster than the approximately 700-donor mean. The sequencing pipeline was judged likely to have produced a cluster of highly shared sequence variants as a technical artifact. In an earlier analysis of roughly 500 of the donors, most TCR beta V segments appeared in productive rearrangements about 87% or about 30% of the time, broadly matching IMGT annotations. In vitro tests confirmed that a few of the cytomegalovirus-associated TCR beta chains recognize cytomegalovirus antigens. In this cohort, only TCR beta chains were sequenced, and detectable features were limited by the absence of alpha or paired-chain data. According to a later analysis, TCR association rates differed among HLA loci, with DRB1 alleles showing the most associated TCRs and HLA-C alleles showing the fewest. Across donors, most TCR sequences were observed very rarely, whereas some public TCRs were present in many individuals. According to a later analysis, parvovirus B19, influenza, CMV and Epstein-Barr virus appeared linked to several top co-occurrence clusters. Correlated functional status among segregating V segments might be attributable to linkage disequilibrium, but an unknown experimental factor could not be ruled out. Strong co-occurrence of HLA alleles, especially DR and DQ, made assigning TCR associations to individual alleles difficult. At a false discovery rate of 0.05, a later analysis linked 16,000 or so TCR beta sequences to specific HLA alleles. Cytomegalovirus status was reported to be diagnosed by the classifier with high specificity and sensitivity in both the original and validation cohorts. In a later genetic analysis, a missense DCLRE1C variant was associated with V-gene and J-gene trimming of TCR beta chains, and the association was replicated in an independent cohort. For the cohort, immune exposure information was limited to CMV serostatus. In a later analysis, HLA-associated TCR beta chains showed more clonal expansion and lower generation probabilities than non-associated chains that were equally common. A further reported finding was that TCR beta sequences accurately predicted the HLA-A and HLA-B alleles for most subjects in the first cohort. Because the 87-base-pair reads could not distinguish some IMGT-functional V segments, including TRBV6-2 and TRBV6-3, those segments were excluded.

The library was prepared using the immunoSEQ multiplex PCR assay. For the multiplex PCR, a mixture combining 60 forward primers for TCR Vbeta segments and 13 reverse primers for TCR Jbeta segments was used. The CDR3 region of rearranged TCR beta genes was amplified from genomic DNA with a multiplex PCR assay. Amplified TCR beta libraries were sequenced as 87-base-pair reads on the Illumina HiSeq System. The paper's data handling went like this. In a later analysis, roughly 80 million unique TCR beta chains were counted across the approximately 670 repertoires, and roughly 9.9 million of these chains were shared by at least two donors. A nearest-neighbor algorithm error-corrected the raw reads and collapsed the reads into unique sequences, merging closely related sequences to remove PCR and sequencing errors. V, D and J gene segments were assigned by aligning CDR3 sequences to IMGT reference sequences. Each retained sequence needed at least a six-nucleotide match to both a V gene segment and a J gene segment. Rearrangements were classified as productive when the CDR3 lacked stop codons and remained in frame with V and J, and all other rearrangements were classified as non-productive. Following IMGT convention, CDR3 was defined as the stretch from the second conserved V-encoded cysteine to the conserved J-encoded phenylalanine. Sequences without an unambiguous match to a single V gene segment were excluded from the earlier analysis of over 500 of the donors. In an earlier analysis of 587 of the donors, V segments were called functional above 56.7% productive rearrangements and were called segregating when the between-donor standard deviation exceeded 5%. To diagnose cytomegalovirus status from the catalog of TCR beta chain sequences, a statistical classification framework was built. In a later analysis, TCR nucleotide sequences were compared against IMGT/GENE-DB human TR gene sequences so that V and J genes could be assigned. Using the TCRdist pipeline, a later analysis assigned CDR3 sequences along with most-parsimonious VDJ recombination scenarios. A later analysis defined each TCR beta chain by its CDR3 amino acid sequence plus V-gene family, and excluded reads lacking a unique V-gene family. To address suspected cross-contamination and a sequencing artifact, a later analysis removed under 600 highly shared, low-generation-probability nucleotide sequences. In a later analysis, a clonal expansion index for each public chain was calculated from normalized within-repertoire ranks of inferred template counts. Generation probabilities in a later analysis came from a VDJ recombination model fitted to out-of-frame rearrangements, and those results were checked against IGoR. In a later analysis, hypergeometric tests were used to score TCR-TCR, TCR-HLA and TCR-CMV co-occurrence, with a repertoire-size bias correction applied to TCR pairs. To estimate false discovery rates, a later analysis permuted the HLA or CMV assignments 20 times. In a later analysis, co-occurring TCRs were grouped using DBSCAN, and TCRdist sequence similarity was added for clustering within HLA-allele-positive subsets. Repertoires with fewer than 30,000 or more than 120,000 public chains were left out of co-occurrence clustering, as were about 5 repertoires with anomalous nucleotide sharing. TCRdb provides this immuneACCESS table in a form limited to in-frame rearrangements. Some clones are lacking; in checked studies, under half of them reflect an unresolved V gene, and why the rest are absent is not known. V and J calls and clone size are copied from that table; D and trimming were computed from the DNA. The sample table lists roughly 130,000 clones, roughly four fifths of them with a count of one. Roughly 1.2% of the sample is taken by the ten largest.

The cohort comprised fewer than 750 healthy bone marrow donors. Cohort members were all nominally healthy when sampled, although unrecorded immune exposures were likely present. The donor was CMV seronegative and belonged to the group of over 350 seronegative cohort members. A peripheral blood sample was collected from each donor, and TCR beta sequencing was performed on peripheral blood mononuclear cells. The Qiagen DNeasy Blood Extraction Kit was used to extract genomic DNA from the blood cell samples. Concerning this clone itself: Its specific antigen is unknown. Nothing much larger sits one base from this clone, and base qualities are not available.

The CDR3 runs 12 residues from the cysteine to the phenylalanine. Of all the DNA, just the CDR3 is kept, 36 bases in frame from base 1. CDR1 GTSNPN and CDR2 SVGIG are derived from the germline V gene (reference sequence). Trimming removed 2 bases from V and 5 bases from J, leaving 8 bases between the germline ends. This clonotype was sampled from a boy younger than 18 in good health and CMV-seronegative. The source material was PBMCs. The rearrangement combines TRBV30 with TRBJ2-3; the D gene assignment is ambiguous. The DNA reads TGTGCCTGGAGTCCTACTGGAGATACGCAGTATTTT. Its product reads: CAWSPTGDTQYF.